These T cell receptor beta chains were read from a single sample in a study of cytomegalovirus exposure and HLA in healthy donors. Sequencing used immunoSEQ multiplex PCR; TCRdb keeps in-frame clones, though not all of them. The sample carries 140,000 to 150,000 clones, roughly 72% recorded once. Input material: PBMCs. These receptors came from a man aged 40-49 years in good health and CMV-seronegative. Both conserved end residues are part of each CDR3. D genes are given only for firm matches. Where a row states a size, it is once, few, many or the class of an expanded clone; other rows omit it.

j_gene	d_gene	abundance	v_gene	CDR3nt	CDR3aa
TRBJ2-2	NA	NA	TRBV28	TGTGCCAGCAGTTTATTACGGACAGTGAACACCGGGGAGCTGTTTTTT	CASSLLRTVNTGELFF
TRBJ1-2	NA	NA	TRBV11-2	TGTGCCAGCAGCTTATTGGGCAGGGCGAGGTACACCTTC	CASSLLGRARYTF
TRBJ2-7	TRBD2	NA	TRBV7-9	TGTGCCAGCAGCGGACTAGCGGGGGGCTCCTCCTACGAGCAGTACTTC	CASSGLAGGSSYEQYF
TRBJ2-1	TRBD2	NA	TRBV4-1	TGCGCCAGCAGCCAAGCCCGGACTAGCGGTTGGGCGGGGGGGAGATTCAATGAGCAGTTCTTC	CASSQARTSGWAGGRFNEQFF
TRBJ2-7	NA	NA	TRBV11-2	TGTGCCAGCAGCTTCCAGGGATCCGGCTACGAGCAGTACTTC	CASSFQGSGYEQYF
TRBJ1-2	NA	NA	TRBV6-5	TGTGCCAGCAGTTACACCCTCGAAAAAGCGGGTGGCTACACCTTC	CASSYTLEKAGGYTF
TRBJ1-3	NA	NA	TRBV29-1	TGCAGCGTTGAAGACACCAGGGTTGGAAACACCATATATTTT	CSVEDTRVGNTIYF
TRBJ2-1	NA	NA	TRBV4-1	TGCGCCAGCAGCCAAGTTCCCTCGTACAATGAGCAGTTCTTC	CASSQVPSYNEQFF
TRBJ1-4	NA	NA	TRBV2	TGTGCCAGCATCCGAGGTTCCGGGTGGGGGGATGAAAAACTGTTTTTT	CASIRGSGWGDEKLFF
TRBJ2-3	NA	NA	TRBV10-1	TGCGCCAGCAGTGAGTCCCACCAGACAGATACGCAGTATTTT	CASSESHQTDTQYF
TRBJ1-2	NA	NA	TRBV27	TGTGCCAGCAGTTTATCGAACAGGGCCTCCTATGGCTACACCTTC	CASSLSNRASYGYTF
TRBJ1-1	TRBD1	NA	TRBV5-7	TGTGCCAGCAGCCAGGACAGGGGGCAACGCGCTTTCTTT	CASSQDRGQRAFF
TRBJ2-2	NA	NA	TRBV29-1	TGCAGCGTTGGCGGGGCTAGCAGCACCGGGGAGCTGTTTTTT	CSVGGASSTGELFF
TRBJ2-3	TRBD2	NA	TRBV30	TGTGCCTGGGAGCGGGAGCCCTCAGATACGCAGTATTTT	CAWEREPSDTQYF
TRBJ2-7	TRBD1	NA	TRBV7-9	TGTGCCAGCAGCTCACCGGGACAGGGGTCCTACGAGCAGTACTTC	CASSSPGQGSYEQYF
TRBJ1-2	NA	NA	TRBV27	TGTGCCAGCAGAAAAGCGGGACTGGGGACCACACGTGGCTACACCTTC	CASRKAGLGTTRGYTF
TRBJ1-1	NA	NA	TRBV6-4	TGTGCCAGCAGTGACGAAGGGGAGGGACTCATCCGGGACACTGAAGCTTTCTTT	CASSDEGEGLIRDTEAFF
TRBJ2-6	TRBD1	NA	TRBV25-1	TGTGCCAGCAGTGCCCCGGGACAGGTAGGTTCTGGGGCCAACGTCCTGACTTTC	CASSAPGQVGSGANVLTF
TRBJ2-1	TRBD2	few	TRBV15	TGTGCCACCAGCAGTAGCGGGAGTGGGTCCTACAATGAGCAGTTCTTC	CATSSSGSGSYNEQFF
TRBJ2-2	TRBD1	NA	TRBV6-4	TGTGCCAGCAGGCCGGGACAGTTCACCGGGGAGCTGTTTTTT	CASRPGQFTGELFF
TRBJ2-7	TRBD1	once	TRBV9	TGTGCCAGCAGCGGCACGGGACAGGGGTACGAGCAGTACTTC	CASSGTGQGYEQYF
TRBJ1-2	TRBD1	NA	TRBV6-5	TGTGCCAGCAGCCTCACGGGACAGGGCTACTATGGCTACACCTTC	CASSLTGQGYYGYTF
TRBJ1-2	NA	few	TRBV4-1	TGCGCCAGCAGCCCCCGTACCCCTACAGTCTATGGCTACACCTTC	CASSPRTPTVYGYTF
TRBJ2-1	TRBD2	NA	TRBV10-3	TGTGCCATCACGACTAGCGGATACAATGAGCAGTTCTTC	CAITTSGYNEQFF
TRBJ2-1	NA	NA	TRBV5-4	TGTGCCAGCATTGGGGGCGCTTACAATGAGCAGTTCTTC	CASIGGAYNEQFF
TRBJ2-1	NA	NA	TRBV5-1	TGCGCCAGCAGCTATTATTTAGCGGCCTCCTACAATGAGCAGTTCTTC	CASSYYLAASYNEQFF
TRBJ2-3	TRBD1	NA	TRBV14	TGTGCCAGCAGCCATAACCACAGGGGCGGCACAGATACGCAGTATTTT	CASSHNHRGGTDTQYF
TRBJ2-7	NA	NA	TRBV6-6	TGTGCCAGCAGTTATGTGGGAGTTACGGCCGAGCAGTACTTC	CASSYVGVTAEQYF
TRBJ2-7	TRBD2	few	TRBV4-3	TGCGCCAGCAGCCCTAGCGGGAGTGGCGCCTACGAGCAGTACTTC	CASSPSGSGAYEQYF
TRBJ1-5	NA	NA	TRBV4-3	TGCGCCAGCAGCCAAGATCAGGATCAGCCCCAGCATTTT	CASSQDQDQPQHF
TRBJ2-7	TRBD2	few	TRBV4-3	TGCGCCAGCAGCCAAGATCTAGCGGGTCTTTACGAGCAGTACTTC	CASSQDLAGLYEQYF
TRBJ1-2	TRBD1	once	TRBV5-1	TGCGCCAGCAGCGCCTACGACAGGGACTCTGGCTACACCTTC	CASSAYDRDSGYTF